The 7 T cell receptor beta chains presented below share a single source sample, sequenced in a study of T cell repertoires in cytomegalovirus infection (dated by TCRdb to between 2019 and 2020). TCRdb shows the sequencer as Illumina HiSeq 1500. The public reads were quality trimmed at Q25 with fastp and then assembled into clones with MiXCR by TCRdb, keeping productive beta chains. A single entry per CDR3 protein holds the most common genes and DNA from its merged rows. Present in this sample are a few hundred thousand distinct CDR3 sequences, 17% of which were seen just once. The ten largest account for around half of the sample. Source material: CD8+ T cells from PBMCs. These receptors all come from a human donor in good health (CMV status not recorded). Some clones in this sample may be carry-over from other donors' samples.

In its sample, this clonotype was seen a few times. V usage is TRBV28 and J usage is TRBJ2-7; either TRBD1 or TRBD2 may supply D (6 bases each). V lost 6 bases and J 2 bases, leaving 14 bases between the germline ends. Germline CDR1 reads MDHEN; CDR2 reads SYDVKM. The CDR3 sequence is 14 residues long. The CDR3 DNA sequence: TGTGCCAGCAGGGGGGGCGCGAGCCCCTACGAGCAGTACTTC. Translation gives CASRGGASPYEQYF.

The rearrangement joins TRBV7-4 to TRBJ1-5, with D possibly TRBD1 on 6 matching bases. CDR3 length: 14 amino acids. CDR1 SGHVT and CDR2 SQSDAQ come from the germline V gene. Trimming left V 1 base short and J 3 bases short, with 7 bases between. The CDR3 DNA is TGTGCCAGCAGCTTAGGGACAGTCAATCAGCCCCAGCATTTT. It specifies CASSLGTVNQPQHF.

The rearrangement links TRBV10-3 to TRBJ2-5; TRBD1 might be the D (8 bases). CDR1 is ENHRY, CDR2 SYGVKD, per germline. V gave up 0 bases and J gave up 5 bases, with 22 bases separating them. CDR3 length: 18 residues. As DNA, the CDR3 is TGTGCCATCAGTGAGTCGAGGACAGGGAGCCCGGGAGGTGAGACCCAGTACTTC. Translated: CAISESRTGSPGGETQYF.

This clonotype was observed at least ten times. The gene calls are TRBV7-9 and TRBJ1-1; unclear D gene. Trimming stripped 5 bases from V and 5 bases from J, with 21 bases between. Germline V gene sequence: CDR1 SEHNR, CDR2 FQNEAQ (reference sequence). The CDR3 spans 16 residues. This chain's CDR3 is CASSGAGNRASTEAFF. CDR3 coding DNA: TGTGCCAGCAGCGGCGCGGGCAACCGTGCTTCGACTGAAGCTTTCTTT.

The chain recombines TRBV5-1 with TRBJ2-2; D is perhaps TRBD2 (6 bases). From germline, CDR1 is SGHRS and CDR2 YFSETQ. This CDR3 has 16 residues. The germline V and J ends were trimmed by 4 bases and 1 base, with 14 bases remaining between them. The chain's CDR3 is CASSGEVGRNTGELFF. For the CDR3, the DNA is TGCGCCAGCAGCGGCGAGGTCGGGAGGAACACCGGGGAGCTGTTTTTT.

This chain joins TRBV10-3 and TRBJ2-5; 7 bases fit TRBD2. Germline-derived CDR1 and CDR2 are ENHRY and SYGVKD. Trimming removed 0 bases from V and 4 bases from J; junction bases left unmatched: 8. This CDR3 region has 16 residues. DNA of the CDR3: TGTGCCATCAGTGAGTCGGGGGGGGGACTCCGAGAGACCCAGTACTTC. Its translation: CAISESGGGLRETQYF.

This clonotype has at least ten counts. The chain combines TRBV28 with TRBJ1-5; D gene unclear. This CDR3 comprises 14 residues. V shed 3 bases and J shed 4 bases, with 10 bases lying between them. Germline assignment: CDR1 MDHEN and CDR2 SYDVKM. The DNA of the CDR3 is TGTGCCAGCAGTTTCCAGGTGAAGAATCAGCCCCAGCATTTT. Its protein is CASSFQVKNQPQHF.